Shown below are 10 T cell receptor beta chains from a single sample sequenced in a study of siplizumab effects on memory and regulatory T cells. Using immunoSEQ multiplex PCR, the repertoire was profiled, and TCRdb retains in-frame clones only, with some absent. The table shows nearly 85,000 clones, with 85% to 95% occurring only once. The sample was CD8+ T cells sorted from blood. The receptors here all came from a human donor in good health.

The rearrangement joins TRBV25-1 to TRBJ2-4; D is unclear. Trimming removed 6 bases from V and 3 bases from J, with 24 bases in between. There are 18 residues in the CDR3. Germline-derived CDR1 and CDR2 are MGHDK and SYGVNS. CDR3 residues: CASRDVGKCLLGKNIQYF. The CDR3 bases are TGTGCCAGCAGAGACGTAGGGAAGTGCCTCCTGGGCAAAAACATTCAGTACTTC.

This chain joins TRBV7-2 and TRBJ2-3; D possibly corresponds to TRBD1 (5 bases). CDR3 length: 15 residues. Germline values: CDR1 SGHTA, CDR2 FQGNSA. Trimming took 3 bases from V and 2 from J, leaving 12 bases between them. This CDR3 reads CASSFWGEVTDTQYF. The CDR3 DNA follows: TGTGCCAGCAGCTTCTGGGGCGAGGTCACAGATACGCAGTATTTT.

The genes are TRBV5-4 and TRBJ2-1; the match to TRBD2 covers 7 bases. In germline, CDR1 is SGHNT, CDR2 YYREEE (reference sequence). V lost 1 base and J lost 6; bases outside the gene matches: 7. This CDR3 region has 15 residues. The CDR3 nucleotides are TGTGCCAGCAGCTTGAGGCGGGAGAGAGGCAATGAGCAGTTCTTC. Translation gives CASSLRRERGNEQFF.

This chain's CDR3 is CASSLNPGLAIGGELFF. CDR3 DNA sequence: TGTGCCAGCAGCTTAAATCCCGGACTAGCGATCGGCGGGGAGCTGTTTTTT. The chain recombines TRBV7-3 with TRBJ2-2, with 9 bases fitting TRBD2. The CDR3 consists of 17 residues. Germline V gene lookup returns CDR1 SGHTA and CDR2 FQGTGA. V was pared by 1 base and J by 7 bases, with 10 bases of the junction left unmatched.

This clone appeared once. The chain links TRBV14 to TRBJ2-1; no clear D. Germline V CDR1 and CDR2: SGHDN, FVKESK. The CDR3 length is 14 residues. The V gene lost 0 bases and the J gene lost 8 bases, with 11 bases spanning the gap. This chain's CDR3 is CASSQDWPSDEQFF. The DNA of the CDR3 is TGTGCCAGCAGCCAAGATTGGCCGAGCGATGAGCAGTTCTTC.

The rearrangement uses TRBV9 and TRBJ2-5; D is possibly TRBD2 (6 bases). This CDR3 is built from 15 residues. The germline V gene has CDR1 SGDLS and CDR2 YYNGEE. The V gene lost 0 bases and the J gene lost 2 bases, with 11 bases spanning the gap. CDR3 in amino acids: CASSVVSGRQETQYF. The DNA for the CDR3 is TGTGCCAGCAGCGTAGTTAGCGGCAGACAAGAGACCCAGTACTTC.

The rearrangement links TRBV11-3 to TRBJ2-1, with 13 positions matching TRBD2. The CDR3 has 14 amino acids. The germline V gene encodes CDR1 SGHNT and CDR2 YENEEA. The J segment lost 8 bases and the V segment lost 5 bases, leaving 3 bases of the junction unmatched. The CDR3, as DNA: TGTGCCAGCAGCCGGACTAGCGGGAGTTATGAGCAGTTCTTC. This sequence encodes CASSRTSGSYEQFF.

This chain links TRBV5-1 with TRBJ2-7; a possible D gene is TRBD2 (5 bases). CDR1 and CDR2 from the germline V gene are SGHRS and YFSETQ. The germline V and J ends were trimmed by 4 bases and 1 base, with 12 bases remaining between them. This CDR3 region has 14 residues. The CDR3: CASSLGLISYEQYF. For the CDR3, the DNA is TGCGCCAGCAGCCTAGGACTGATATCCTACGAGCAGTACTTC.

The V call is TRBV10-2, the J call TRBJ2-5; D possibly uses TRBD1 or TRBD2 (6 bases each). The J call may not be correct, given that the DNA end is closer to TRBJ2-7. Germline CDR1 and CDR2: WSHSY and SAAADI. The CDR3 loop spans 13 amino acids. CDR3 sequence reads: CASSETGRHEQYF. CDR3 DNA sequence: TGCGCCAGCAGTGAGACAGGGAGGCACGAGCAGTACTTC.

The chain joins TRBV6-1 to TRBJ2-5; tentative D call: TRBD2 (5 bases). With 10 bases removed from V and 1 base from J, the gap between germline ends came to 13 bases. Germline assignment: CDR1 MNHNS and CDR2 SASEGT. The CDR3 extends over 13 amino acids. This chain's CDR3 is CATRDRGQETQYF. CDR3 bases: TGTGCCACGAGAGATCGGGGCCAAGAGACCCAGTACTTC.